This T cell receptor (beta chain) stems from a study of T cells in Graves' hyperthyroidism and ophthalmopathy. The length of the CDR3 is 12 residues. The ends were cut back, 1 base at V and 5 bases at J, with 2 bases in the middle. This clonotype was recorded many times. Amplified regions were TCR beta CDR3 sequences from RNA transcripts. HTBI primers were the set used in a first-round RT-PCR of the TCR CDR3. Using its own MiXCR run on the multiplex PCR reads, TCRdb lists one record per CDR3 protein. The sample has approximately 370,000 distinct CDR3 sequences, approximately 18% seen once. Used for diagnoses were clinical symptoms, serum thyroxine and TRAb, thyroid ultrasound and orbital computed tomography. The source of the PBMCs was about 10 ml of fresh peripheral blood.

The sample was blood. J is TRBJ2-2 and V is TRBV12-3 or TRBV12-4; no clear D gene. This clonotype originated in a woman younger than 45 with Graves' hyperthyroidism that later progressed to Graves' ophthalmopathy. CDR3 DNA: TGTGCCAGCAGTTTAGTTACCGGGGAGCTGTTTTTT. This encodes CASSLVTGELFF.